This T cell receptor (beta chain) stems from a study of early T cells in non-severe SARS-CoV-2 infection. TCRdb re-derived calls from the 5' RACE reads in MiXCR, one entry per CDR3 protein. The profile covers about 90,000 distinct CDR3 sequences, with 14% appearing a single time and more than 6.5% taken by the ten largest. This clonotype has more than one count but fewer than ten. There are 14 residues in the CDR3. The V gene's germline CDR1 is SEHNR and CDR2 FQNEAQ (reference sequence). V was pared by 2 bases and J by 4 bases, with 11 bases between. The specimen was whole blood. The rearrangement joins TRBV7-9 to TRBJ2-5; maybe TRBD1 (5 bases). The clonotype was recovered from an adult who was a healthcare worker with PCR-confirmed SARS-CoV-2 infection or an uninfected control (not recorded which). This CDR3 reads CASSLRTNRETQYF. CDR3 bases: TGTGCCAGCAGCTTACGGACAAATAGAGAGACCCAGTACTTC.